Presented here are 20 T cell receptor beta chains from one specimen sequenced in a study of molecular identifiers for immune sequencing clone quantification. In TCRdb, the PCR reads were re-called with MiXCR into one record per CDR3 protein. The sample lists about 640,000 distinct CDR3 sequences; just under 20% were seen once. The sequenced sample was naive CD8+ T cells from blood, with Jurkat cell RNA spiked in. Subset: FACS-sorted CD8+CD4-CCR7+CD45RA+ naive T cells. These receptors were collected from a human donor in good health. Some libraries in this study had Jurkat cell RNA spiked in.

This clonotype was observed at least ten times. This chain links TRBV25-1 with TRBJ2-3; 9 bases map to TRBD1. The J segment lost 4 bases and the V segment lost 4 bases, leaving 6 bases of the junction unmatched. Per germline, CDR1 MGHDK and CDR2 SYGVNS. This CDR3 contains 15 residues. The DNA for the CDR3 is TGTGCCAGCAGTGCGGGGGACAGGGTCGCAGATACGCAGTATTTT. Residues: CASSAGDRVADTQYF.

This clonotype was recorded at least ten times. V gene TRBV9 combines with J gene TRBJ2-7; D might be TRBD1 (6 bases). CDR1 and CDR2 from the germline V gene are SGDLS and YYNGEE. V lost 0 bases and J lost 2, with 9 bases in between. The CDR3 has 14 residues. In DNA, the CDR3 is TGTGCCAGCAGCGTAGCGGACAGCCCCTACGAGCAGTACTTC. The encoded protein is CASSVADSPYEQYF.

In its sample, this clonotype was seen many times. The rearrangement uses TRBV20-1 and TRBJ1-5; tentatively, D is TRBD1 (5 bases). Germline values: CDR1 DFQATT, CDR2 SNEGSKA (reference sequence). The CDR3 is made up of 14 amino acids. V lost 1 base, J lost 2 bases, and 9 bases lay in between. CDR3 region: CSARVQGGNQPQHF. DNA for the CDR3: TGCAGTGCTAGAGTCCAGGGCGGCAATCAGCCCCAGCATTTT.

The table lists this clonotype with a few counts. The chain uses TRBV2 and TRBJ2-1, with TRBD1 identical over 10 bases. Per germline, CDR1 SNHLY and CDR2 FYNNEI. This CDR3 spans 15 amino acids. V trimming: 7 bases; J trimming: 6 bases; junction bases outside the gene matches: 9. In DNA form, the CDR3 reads TGTGCCAGCATGACGGACAGGGGGGTCGTCAATGAGCAGTTCTTC. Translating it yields CASMTDRGVVNEQFF.

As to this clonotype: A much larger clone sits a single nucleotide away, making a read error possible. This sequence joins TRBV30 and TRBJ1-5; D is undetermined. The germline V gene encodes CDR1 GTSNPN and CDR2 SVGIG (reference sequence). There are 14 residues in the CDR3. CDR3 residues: CAWSAGYSNQPRHF. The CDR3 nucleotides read TGTGCCTGGAGTGCAGGATATAGCAATCAGCCCCGGCATTTT. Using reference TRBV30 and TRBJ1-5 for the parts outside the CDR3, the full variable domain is SQTIHQWPATLVQPVGSPLSLECTVEGTSNPNLYWYRQAAGRGLQLLFYSVGIGQISSEVPQNLSASRPQDRQFILSSKKLLLSDSGFYLCAWSAGYSNQPRHFGDGTRLSIL.

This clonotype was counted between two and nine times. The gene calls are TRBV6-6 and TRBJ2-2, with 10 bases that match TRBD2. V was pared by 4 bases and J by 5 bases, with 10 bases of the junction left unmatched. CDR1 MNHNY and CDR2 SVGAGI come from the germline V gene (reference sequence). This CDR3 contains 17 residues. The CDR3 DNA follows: TGTGCCAGCAGTTCCCCCAGCGGGAGGGCGGAAACCGGGGAGCTGTTTTTT. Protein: CASSSPSGRAETGELFF.

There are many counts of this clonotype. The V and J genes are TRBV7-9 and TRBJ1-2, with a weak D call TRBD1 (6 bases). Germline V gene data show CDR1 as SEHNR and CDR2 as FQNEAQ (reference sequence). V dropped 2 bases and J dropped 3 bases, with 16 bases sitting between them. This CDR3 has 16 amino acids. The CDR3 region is CASSLSEQGTDYGYTF. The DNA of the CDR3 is TGTGCCAGCAGCTTATCGGAACAGGGTACTGACTATGGCTACACCTTC.

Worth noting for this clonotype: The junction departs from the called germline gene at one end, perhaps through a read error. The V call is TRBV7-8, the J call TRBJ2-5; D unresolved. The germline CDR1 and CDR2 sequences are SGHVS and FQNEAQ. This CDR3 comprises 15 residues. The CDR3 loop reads CASSGILVRQETPYF. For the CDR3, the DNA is TGTGCCAGCAGCGGTATTTTGGTCCGACAAGAGACCCCGTACTTC. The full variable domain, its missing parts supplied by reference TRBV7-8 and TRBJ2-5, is GAGVSQSPRYKVAKRGQDVALRCDPISGHVSLFWYQQALGQGPEFLTYFQNEAQLDKSGLPSDRFFAERPEGSVSTLKIQRTQQEDSAVYLCASSGILVRQETPYFGPGTRLLVL.

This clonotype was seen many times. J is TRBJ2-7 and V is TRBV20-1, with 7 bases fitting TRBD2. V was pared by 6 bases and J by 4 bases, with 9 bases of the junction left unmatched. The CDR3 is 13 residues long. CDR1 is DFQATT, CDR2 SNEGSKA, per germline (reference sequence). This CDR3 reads CSAALGGRYEQYF. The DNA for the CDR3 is TGCAGTGCCGCGTTAGGCGGGAGATACGAGCAGTACTTC.

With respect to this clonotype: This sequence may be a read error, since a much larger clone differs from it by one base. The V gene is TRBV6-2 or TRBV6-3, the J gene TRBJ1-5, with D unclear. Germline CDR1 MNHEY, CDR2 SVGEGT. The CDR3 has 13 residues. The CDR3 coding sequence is TGTGCCGGCAGTTACTTGGAGGTGGAACCCCAGCATTTT. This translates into CAGSYLEVEPQHF.

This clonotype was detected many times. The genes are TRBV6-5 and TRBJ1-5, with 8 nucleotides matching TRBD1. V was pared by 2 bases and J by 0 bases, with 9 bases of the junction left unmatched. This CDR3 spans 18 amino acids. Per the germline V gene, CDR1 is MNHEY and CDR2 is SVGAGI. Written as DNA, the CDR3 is TGTGCCAGCAGTTACCAGGAACCGACAGGGGATAGCAATCAGCCCCAGCATTTT. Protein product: CASSYQEPTGDSNQPQHF.

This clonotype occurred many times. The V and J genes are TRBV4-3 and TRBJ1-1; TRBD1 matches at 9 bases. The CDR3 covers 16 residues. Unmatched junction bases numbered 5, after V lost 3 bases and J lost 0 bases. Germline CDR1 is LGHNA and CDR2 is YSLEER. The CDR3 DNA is TGCGCCAGCAGCCAGGGACAGGGAACCATGAACACTGAAGCTTTCTTT. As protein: CASSQGQGTMNTEAFF.

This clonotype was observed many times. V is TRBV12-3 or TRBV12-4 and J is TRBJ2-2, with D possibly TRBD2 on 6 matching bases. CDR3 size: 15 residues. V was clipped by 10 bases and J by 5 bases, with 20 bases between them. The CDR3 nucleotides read TGTGCCACCCCGCGGACTGGCGGGAAGACCGGGGAGCTGTTTTTT. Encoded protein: CATPRTGGKTGELFF.

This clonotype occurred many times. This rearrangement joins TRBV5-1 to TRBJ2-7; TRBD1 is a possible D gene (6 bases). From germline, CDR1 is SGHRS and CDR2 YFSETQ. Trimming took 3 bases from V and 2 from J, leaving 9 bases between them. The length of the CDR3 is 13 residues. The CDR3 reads CASSWDITYEQYF. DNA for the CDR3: TGCGCCAGCAGCTGGGACATTACCTACGAGCAGTACTTC.

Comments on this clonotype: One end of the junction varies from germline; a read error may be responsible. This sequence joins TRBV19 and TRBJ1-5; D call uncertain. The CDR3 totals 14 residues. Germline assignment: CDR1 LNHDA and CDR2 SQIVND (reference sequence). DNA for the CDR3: TGTGCCGGTAGTATTCTAAGCGCCCAAGAGCCCCAGCATTTT. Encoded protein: CAGSILSAQEPQHF.

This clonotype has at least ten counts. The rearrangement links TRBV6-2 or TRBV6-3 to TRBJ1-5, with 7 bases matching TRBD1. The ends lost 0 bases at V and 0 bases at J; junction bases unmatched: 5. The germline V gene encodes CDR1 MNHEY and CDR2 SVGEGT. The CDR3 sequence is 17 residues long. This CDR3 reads CASSYSTQGDSNQPQHF. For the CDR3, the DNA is TGTGCCAGCAGTTACTCGACCCAGGGGGATAGCAATCAGCCCCAGCATTTT.

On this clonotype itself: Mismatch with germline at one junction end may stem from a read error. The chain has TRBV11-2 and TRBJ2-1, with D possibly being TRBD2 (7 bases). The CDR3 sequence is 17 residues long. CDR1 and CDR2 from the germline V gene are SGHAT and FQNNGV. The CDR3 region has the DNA TGTGCCAGCAGCTTAAGGGAGCGGGACATCTCCTGCAATGAGCAGTTCTTC. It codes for CASSLRERDISCNEQFF.

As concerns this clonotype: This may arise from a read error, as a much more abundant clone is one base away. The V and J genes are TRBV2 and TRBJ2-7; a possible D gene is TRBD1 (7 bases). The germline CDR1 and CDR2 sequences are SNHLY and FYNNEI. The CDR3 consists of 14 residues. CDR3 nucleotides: TGTGCCCGCAGTGATGGCAGGGGGGAGTACGAGCAGTACTTC. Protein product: CARSDGRGEYEQYF.

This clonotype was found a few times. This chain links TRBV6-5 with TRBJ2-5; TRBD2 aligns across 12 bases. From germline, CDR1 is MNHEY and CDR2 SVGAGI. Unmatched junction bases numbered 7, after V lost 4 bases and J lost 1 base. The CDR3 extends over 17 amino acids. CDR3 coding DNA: TGTGCCAGCAGTTTGACTAGCGGGGGCTTAGCCCAAGAGACCCAGTACTTC. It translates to CASSLTSGGLAQETQYF.

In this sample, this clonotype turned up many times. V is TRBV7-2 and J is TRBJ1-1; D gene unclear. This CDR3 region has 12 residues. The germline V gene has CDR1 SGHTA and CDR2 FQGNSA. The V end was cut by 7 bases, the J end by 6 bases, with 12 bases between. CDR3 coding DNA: TGTGCCAGCACCATCCCCGACCCTGAAGCTTTCTTT. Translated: CASTIPDPEAFF.